A selection of T cell receptor beta chains follows, all from one sample in a study of cytomegalovirus exposure and HLA in healthy donors. The method was immunoSEQ multiplex PCR; TCRdb's version includes in-frame clones alone and lacks a portion of them. The data show around 60,000 clones, with about 94% seen just once and about 4.5% held by the top ten. Sequenced sample: PBMCs. The receptors here all came from a young man in good health and CMV-seropositive. The CDR3 runs from the conserved cysteine through the conserved F or W. D genes are given only for firm matches. Only some rows state a clone size, as once, few, many or a class for expanded clones.

j_call clone_size d_call v_call cdr3_nt cdr3_aa
TRBJ1-4 NA NA TRBV6-1 TGTGCCATCCTGGGGGCTGAAAAACTGTTTTTT CAILGAEKLFF
TRBJ1-3 NA TRBD1 TRBV28 TGTGCCATCTCGTCCGGGACAGCTTCTGGAAACACCATATATTTT CAISSGTASGNTIYF
TRBJ1-2 NA NA TRBV11-2 TGTGCCAGCAGCTTAGGGCGGGTTGGCTACACCTTC CASSLGRVGYTF
TRBJ2-5 NA TRBD2 TRBV11-2 TGTGCCAGCAGCCCCTTTACTATTAGCGGGAGGGGGGAGACCCAGTACTTC CASSPFTISGRGETQYF
TRBJ2-7 NA NA TRBV16 TGTGCCAGCAGCCAGGGCGGGGAACGGGGCTCCTACGAGCAGTACTTC CASSQGGERGSYEQYF
TRBJ2-1 NA TRBD2 TRBV27 TGTGCCAGCAGTTTTGCGGTAGCGGGGGACTTCTCCTACAATGAGCAGTTCTTC CASSFAVAGDFSYNEQFF
TRBJ1-3 NA NA TRBV4-1 TGCGCCAGCAGCCAAGATACGGGCTCTGGAAACACCATATATTTT CASSQDTGSGNTIYF
TRBJ2-7 once TRBD2 TRBV12-5 TGTGCTAGTGGTTTGCTAGCGGGGTTCTCCTACGAGCAGTACTTC CASGLLAGFSYEQYF
TRBJ1-4 once TRBD1 TRBV28 TGTGCCAGCACAAAACAGGGGGCACCGACTAATGAAAAACTGTTTTTT CASTKQGAPTNEKLFF
TRBJ2-7 once NA TRBV7-8 TGTGCCAGCAGTCTAGTCTCAGGGGCACCGGGAGAGCAGTACTTC CASSLVSGAPGEQYF
TRBJ2-6 NA NA TRBV27 TGTGCCAGCGATTGGGGGGCTGGGGCCAACGTCCTGACTTTC CASDWGAGANVLTF
TRBJ2-7 NA TRBD2 TRBV7-2 TGTGCCAGCAGCTTTGGCGGGGGGGCTAGCTCCTACGAGCAGTACTTC CASSFGGGASSYEQYF
TRBJ2-2 once TRBD1 TRBV7-6 TGTGCCAGCAGCTTACGGGCAGGGGGCGAGTTAACAGGCACCGGGGAGCTGTTTTTT CASSLRAGGELTGTGELFF
TRBJ1-2 few TRBD1 TRBV9 TGTGCCAGCAGCCCTCAGCAGGGGGCTCGGGGCTACACCTTC CASSPQQGARGYTF
TRBJ2-7 NA NA TRBV4-1 TGCGCCAGCAGCCAAGAAACTAGCCGCATCGAGCAGTACTTC CASSQETSRIEQYF
TRBJ2-7 NA NA TRBV28 TGTGCCAGCAGTTTACACGCTAGCACAGCCTACGAGCAGTACTTC CASSLHASTAYEQYF
TRBJ1-5 NA NA TRBV15 TGTGCCACCAGCAGAGGAAGAGATAGCAATCAGCCCCAGCATTTT CATSRGRDSNQPQHF
TRBJ1-5 few TRBD1 TRBV30 TGTGCCTGGAGCAGGGGGGAGCTTAATCAGCCCCAGCATTTT CAWSRGELNQPQHF
TRBJ2-7 once NA TRBV27 TGTGCCAGCAGTATCACAGGGTCCTACGAGCAGTACTTC CASSITGSYEQYF
TRBJ1-4 NA NA TRBV27 TGTGCCAGCAAGCCCGGGGTCACGGGCGAAAAACTGTTTTTT CASKPGVTGEKLFF
TRBJ1-5 NA NA TRBV2 TGTGCCAGCACGCAGGGCAATCAGCCCCAGCATTTT CASTQGNQPQHF
TRBJ2-7 once TRBD2 TRBV11-3 TGTGCCAGCAGCTTAGTTAGCGGGGGCTACGAGCAGTACTTC CASSLVSGGYEQYF
TRBJ2-5 NA NA TRBV15 TGTGCCACCAGCAGAGGAGATCGGTCCGGCTCTTCGCGGGGGACCCAGTACTTC CATSRGDRSGSSRGTQYF
TRBJ2-7 NA NA TRBV5-5 TGTGCCAGCAGTCCCGCCTACGAGCAGTACTTC CASSPAYEQYF
TRBJ1-2 once NA TRBV6-5 TGTGCCAGCAGAACCCGGGCCAAGGGAGCCTATGGCTACACCTTC CASRTRAKGAYGYTF
TRBJ2-1 NA TRBD2 TRBV7-8 TGTGCCAGCGGTGGTTCTACTAGCGGGGACTACAATGAGCAGTTCTTC CASGGSTSGDYNEQFF
TRBJ1-1 NA NA TRBV7-3 TGTGCCAGCAGCTTAAGGGGCGGCAGGGGGAACACTGAAGCTTTCTTT CASSLRGGRGNTEAFF
TRBJ2-3 NA NA TRBV7-3 TGTGCCAGCAGCTTAAATCGTTTGGGCGGCACAGATACGCAGTATTTT CASSLNRLGGTDTQYF